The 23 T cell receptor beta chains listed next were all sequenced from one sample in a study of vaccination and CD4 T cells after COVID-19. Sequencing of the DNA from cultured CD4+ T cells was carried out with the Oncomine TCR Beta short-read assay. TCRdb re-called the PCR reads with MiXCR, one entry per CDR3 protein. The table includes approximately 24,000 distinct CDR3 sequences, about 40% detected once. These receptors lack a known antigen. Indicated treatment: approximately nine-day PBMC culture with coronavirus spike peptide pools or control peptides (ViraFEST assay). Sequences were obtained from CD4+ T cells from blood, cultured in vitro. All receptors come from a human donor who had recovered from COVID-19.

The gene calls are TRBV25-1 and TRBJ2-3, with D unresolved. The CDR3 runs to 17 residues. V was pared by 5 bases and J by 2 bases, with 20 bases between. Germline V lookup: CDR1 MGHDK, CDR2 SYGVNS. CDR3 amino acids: CASSSRYEAVITDTQYF. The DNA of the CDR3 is TGTGCCAGCAGTTCCCGTTACGAGGCAGTTATCACAGATACGCAGTATTTT.

The CDR3 coding sequence is TGTGCCAGCGAGAGCAGGGGTGAGACCCAGTACTTC. Its protein is CASESRGETQYF. This sequence joins TRBV7-9 and TRBJ2-5; D possibly corresponds to TRBD1 (6 bases). Germline V gene sequence: CDR1 SEHNR, CDR2 FQNEAQ (reference sequence). The V and J ends lost 8 bases and 5 bases respectively, with 12 bases between them. The CDR3 is 12 residues long. Full variable domain (missing parts from reference TRBV7-9 and TRBJ2-5): DTGVSQNPRHKITKRGQNVTFRCDPISEHNRLYWYRQTLGQGPEFLTYFQNEAQLEKSRLLSDRFSAERPKGSFSTLEIQRTEQGDSAMYLCASESRGETQYFGPGTRLLVL.

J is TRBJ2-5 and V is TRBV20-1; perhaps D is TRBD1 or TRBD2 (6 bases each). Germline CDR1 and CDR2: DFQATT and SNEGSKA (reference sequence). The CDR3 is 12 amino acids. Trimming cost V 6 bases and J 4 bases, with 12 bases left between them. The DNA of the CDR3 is TGCAGTGCCCCCCCGGGGGCAGAGACCCAGTACTTC. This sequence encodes CSAPPGAETQYF.

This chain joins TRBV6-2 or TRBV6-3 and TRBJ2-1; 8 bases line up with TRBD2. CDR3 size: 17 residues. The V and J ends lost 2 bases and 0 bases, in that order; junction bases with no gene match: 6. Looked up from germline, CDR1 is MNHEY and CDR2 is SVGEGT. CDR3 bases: TGTGCCAGCAGTTACCTAGCGGGCCTCACCTCCTACAATGAGCAGTTCTTC. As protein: CASSYLAGLTSYNEQFF.

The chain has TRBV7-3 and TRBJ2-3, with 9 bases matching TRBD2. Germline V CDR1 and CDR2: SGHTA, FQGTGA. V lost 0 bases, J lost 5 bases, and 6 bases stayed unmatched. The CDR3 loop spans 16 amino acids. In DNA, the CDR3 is TGTGCCAGCAGCTTAACCCCCAGCGGGGGGAGAGATACGCAGTATTTT. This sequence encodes CASSLTPSGGRDTQYF.

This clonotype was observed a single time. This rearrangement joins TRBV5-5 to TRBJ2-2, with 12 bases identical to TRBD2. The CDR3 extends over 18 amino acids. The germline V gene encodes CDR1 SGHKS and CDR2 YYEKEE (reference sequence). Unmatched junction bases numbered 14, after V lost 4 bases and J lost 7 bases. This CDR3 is CASSPRLAGVVMGGELFF. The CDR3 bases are TGTGCCAGCAGCCCAAGACTAGCGGGAGTGGTCATGGGCGGGGAGCTGTTTTTT.

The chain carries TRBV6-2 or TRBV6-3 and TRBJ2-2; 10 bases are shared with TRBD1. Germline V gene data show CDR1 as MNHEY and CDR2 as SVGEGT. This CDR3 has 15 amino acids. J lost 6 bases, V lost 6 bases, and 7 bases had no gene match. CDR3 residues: CASSEGQGGAGELFF. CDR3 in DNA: TGTGCCAGCAGCGAAGGACAGGGGGGAGCCGGGGAGCTGTTTTTT.

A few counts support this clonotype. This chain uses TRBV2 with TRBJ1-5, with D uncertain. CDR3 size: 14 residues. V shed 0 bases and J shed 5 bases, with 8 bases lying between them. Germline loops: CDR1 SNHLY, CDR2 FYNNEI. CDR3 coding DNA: TGTGCCAGCAGTGAAGCGAGGGAGGATCAGCCCCAGCATTTT. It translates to CASSEAREDQPQHF.

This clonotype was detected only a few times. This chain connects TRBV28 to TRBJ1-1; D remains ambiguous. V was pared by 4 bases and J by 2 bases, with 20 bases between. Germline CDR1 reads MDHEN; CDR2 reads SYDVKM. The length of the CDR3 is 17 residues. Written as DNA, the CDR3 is TGTGCCAGCAGTTCACGTCTTTTGCGCCCTTTTAACACTGAAGCTTTCTTT. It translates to CASSSRLLRPFNTEAFF.

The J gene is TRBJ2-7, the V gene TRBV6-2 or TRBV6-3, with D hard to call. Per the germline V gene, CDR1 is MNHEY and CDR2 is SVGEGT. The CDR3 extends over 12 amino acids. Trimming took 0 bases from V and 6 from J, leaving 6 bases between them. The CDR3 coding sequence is TGTGCCAGCAGTTACTCGGTGGGCGAGCAGTACTTC. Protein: CASSYSVGEQYF.

The CDR3 DNA reads as TGTGCCAGCAGCTTAGAAGTACCTCTGAACTATGGCTACACCTTC. Its translation: CASSLEVPLNYGYTF. The V call is TRBV7-9, the J call TRBJ1-2; D gene uncertain. Germline CDR1 and CDR2: SEHNR and FQNEAQ (reference sequence). The CDR3 sequence is 15 residues long. V lost 1 base to trimming and J lost 2 bases, with 11 bases between them.

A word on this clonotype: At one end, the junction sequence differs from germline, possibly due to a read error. CDR3 amino acids: CASSKLRGRGNYGYAF. For the CDR3, the DNA is TGTGCCAGCAGTAAACTCAGGGGGCGCGGGAACTATGGCTACGCCTTC. The chain couples TRBV6-1 to TRBJ1-2; TRBD1 matches at 8 bases. The V gene's germline CDR1 is MNHNS and CDR2 SASEGT. The CDR3 consists of 16 residues.

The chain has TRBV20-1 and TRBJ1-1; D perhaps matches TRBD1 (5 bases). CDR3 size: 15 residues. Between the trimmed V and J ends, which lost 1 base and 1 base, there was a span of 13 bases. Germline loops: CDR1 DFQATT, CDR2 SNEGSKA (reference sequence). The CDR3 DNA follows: TGCAGTGCTAGAGGAACCGGTACAGGGAACACTGAAGCTTTCTTT. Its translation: CSARGTGTGNTEAFF.

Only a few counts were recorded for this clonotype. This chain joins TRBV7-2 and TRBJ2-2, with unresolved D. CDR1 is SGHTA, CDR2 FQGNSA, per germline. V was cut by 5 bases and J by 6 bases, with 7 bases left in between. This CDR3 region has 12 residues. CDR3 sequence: CASSLLSGELFF. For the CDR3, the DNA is TGTGCCAGCAGCCTACTCTCCGGGGAGCTGTTTTTT.

The CDR3 DNA follows: TGTGCCAGCAGTGCGGGACAGGGTTTCAATTCACCCCTCCACTTT. As protein: CASSAGQGFNSPLHF. The chain employs TRBV25-1 and TRBJ1-6, with 9 positions matching TRBD1. Looked up from germline, CDR1 is MGHDK and CDR2 is SYGVNS. With 4 bases clipped from V and 7 bases from J, the junction kept 5 bases outside the gene matches. The CDR3 totals 15 residues.

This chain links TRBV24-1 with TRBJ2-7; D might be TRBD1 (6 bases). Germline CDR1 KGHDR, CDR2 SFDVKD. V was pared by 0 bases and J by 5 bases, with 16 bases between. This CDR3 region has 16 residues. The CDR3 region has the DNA TGTGCCACCAGTGATTTGGCCTCAACAGGGACCCACGAGCAGTACTTC. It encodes CATSDLASTGTHEQYF.

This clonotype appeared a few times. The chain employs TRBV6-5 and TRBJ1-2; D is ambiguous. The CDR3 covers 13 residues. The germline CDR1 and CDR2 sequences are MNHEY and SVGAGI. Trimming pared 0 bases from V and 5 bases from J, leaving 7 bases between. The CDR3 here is CASSYSRGYGYTF. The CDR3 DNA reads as TGTGCCAGCAGTTACTCGAGAGGGTATGGCTACACCTTC.

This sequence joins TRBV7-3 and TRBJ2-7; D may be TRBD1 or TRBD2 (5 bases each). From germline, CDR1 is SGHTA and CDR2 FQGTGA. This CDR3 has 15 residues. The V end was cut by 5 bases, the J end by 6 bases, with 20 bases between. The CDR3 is CASSVGASQQGEQYF. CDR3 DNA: TGTGCCAGCAGCGTCGGGGCAAGTCAGCAAGGCGAGCAGTACTTC.

CDR3: CAIKGQEYGYTF. As DNA, the CDR3 is TGTGCCATCAAAGGACAGGAGTATGGCTACACCTTC. This chain joins TRBV10-3 and TRBJ1-2; TRBD1 matches at 7 bases. The germline V gene encodes CDR1 ENHRY and CDR2 SYGVKD. CDR3 length equals 12 residues. J gave up 5 bases and V 7 bases, and 4 bases lay outside the gene matches.

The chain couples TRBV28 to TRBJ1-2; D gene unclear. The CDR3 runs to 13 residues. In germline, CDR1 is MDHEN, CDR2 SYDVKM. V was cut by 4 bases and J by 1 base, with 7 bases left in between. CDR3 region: CASSSQLNYGYTF. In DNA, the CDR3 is TGTGCCAGCAGTTCACAGCTTAACTATGGCTACACCTTC.

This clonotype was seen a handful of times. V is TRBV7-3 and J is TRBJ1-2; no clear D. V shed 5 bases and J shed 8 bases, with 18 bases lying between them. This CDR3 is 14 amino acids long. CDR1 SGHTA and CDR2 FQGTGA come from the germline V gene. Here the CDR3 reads CASSINLGRGGYTF. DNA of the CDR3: TGTGCCAGCAGCATAAACCTCGGACGGGGAGGCTACACCTTC.

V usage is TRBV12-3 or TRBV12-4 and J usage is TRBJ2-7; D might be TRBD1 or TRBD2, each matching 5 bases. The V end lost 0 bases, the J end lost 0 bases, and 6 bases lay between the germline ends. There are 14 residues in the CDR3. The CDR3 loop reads CASSLAGVSYEQYF. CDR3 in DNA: TGTGCCAGCAGTTTAGCGGGGGTCTCCTACGAGCAGTACTTC.

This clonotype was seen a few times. The CDR3 loop reads CASSPSAQGAGGYTF. CDR3 in DNA: TGTGCCAGCAGCCCAAGCGCCCAGGGGGCCGGTGGCTACACCTTC. The genes are TRBV28 and TRBJ1-2, with 8 bases identical to TRBD1. This CDR3 is built from 15 residues. With V trimmed by 6 bases and J by 7 bases, 13 bases remained unmatched. Germline V lookup: CDR1 MDHEN, CDR2 SYDVKM.